This TCR beta chain was observed in a study of identical twins (dated by TCRdb to 2016 to 2018). Notes on the research overall: The study deep-sequenced TCR alpha and beta repertoires from monozygotic twins, unrelated adults of various ages and cord blood to test whether fetal clonotypes persist. To rule out contamination, replicate twin experiments were performed at different times with different library preparation protocols. What the study reported, not specific to this receptor: In monozygotic twins, out-of-frame TCR alpha sharing was systematically underestimated by recombination models, although the models agreed with sharing between unrelated individuals. Conclusions relied on cross-sectional statistical analysis, since the same donors could not be followed over many years. Out-of-frame TCR alpha sequences shared between twins showed an excess of low generation-probability sequences compared with coincidental sharing between unrelated individuals. Invariant T cells such as MAIT and iNKT could partly confound zero-insertion analyses, although diverse VJ usage argued against such confounding for most clonotypes. In beta out-of-frame sequences, excess twin sharing was weaker, because having fewer shared sequences lowered the signal-to-noise ratio. Abundant cord blood beta clonotypes carried fewer insertions; young adult naive repertoires showed a weaker similar trend, while memory repertoires showed none.

The CDR3 holds 17 amino acids from the cysteine to the phenylalanine. The only DNA kept is the CDR3, 51 bases in frame from the first base. The germline V gene (reference sequence) sets CDR1 to MNHEY and CDR2 to SMNVEV. The germline ends are 20 bases apart after V is trimmed by 5 bases and J by 2 bases. Every donor was a healthy Caucasian. The library was made by 5' RACE. Instrument used: Illumina HiSeq 2000. A universal primer binding site was introduced by template switching, and a unique molecular identifier was present in the final cDNA, enabling accurate counting of TCR cDNA molecules. First-strand cDNA for TCR alpha and beta chains was synthesized from specific primers in the conserved constant-segment region. To control for contamination, every cDNA library was double barcoded, receiving both a SMART-Mk sample barcode and Illumina barcodes. TruSeq adapter sequences and Illumina sample barcodes were added in two successive PCR steps. The Illumina HiSeq platform was used with custom primers to sequence TCR alpha and beta cDNA libraries. Per the authors' processing: Raw reads were processed with MiGEC to extract unique molecular identifiers, and MiXCR was used to determine CDR3 positions. Recombination models were inferred per individual with the repgenHMM and IGoR tools using an EM algorithm. Shared clonotypes were analyzed with the tcR package in R, and sharing was normalized by the product of cloneset sizes. To study raw recombination free of thymic and clonal selection effects, out-of-frame nonproductive sequences were analyzed. TCRdb handled the public reads itself, with Q25 trimming in fastp and clone calling in MiXCR, and kept productive beta chains. One record per CDR3 amino acid sequence lists the most common genes and DNA. The V and J calls here are based on TCRdb, not the publication. The sample table shows 1,800,000 or so distinct CDR3 sequences, and about 32% are seen once. The top ten clonotypes cover roughly 0.3% of the sample.

About this clonotype itself: The target of this receptor is not known. There are no base qualities to consult, and no much larger clone falls within one base.

The sequence derives from a newborn girl in good health. This chain joins TRBV27 to TRBJ2-3, with the D gene not confidently named. Material for sequencing was cord blood. The CDR3 region reads CASSPILTTRITDTQYF. Read as DNA, the sequence is TGTGCCAGCAGTCCGATCCTGACCACCCGGATCACAGATACGCAGTATTTT.